One sample yielded the 15 T cell receptor beta chains listed below, sequenced in a study of OX40 agonist ivuxolimab in advanced cancers. Data came from immunoSEQ multiplex PCR; TCRdb stores just in-frame clones and leaves some out. Of about 60,000 clones in the sample, around four fifths are singletons; the top ten hold 2.8%. The source material was CD4+ or CD8+ T cells sorted from blood, sampled in a trial of the OX40 agonist ivuxolimab. These TCRs come from an adult with an advanced solid tumor such as melanoma, head and neck, liver or kidney cancer.

The chain joins TRBV11-2 to TRBJ2-2; D is ambiguous. Looked up from germline, CDR1 is SGHAT and CDR2 is FQNNGV. Trimming removed 1 base from V and 0 bases from J, with 3 bases in between. This CDR3 is 14 amino acids long. The CDR3 DNA reads as TGTGCCAGCAGCTTAGGTCCGAACACCGGGGAGCTGTTTTTT. It specifies CASSLGPNTGELFF.

This sequence joins TRBV5-8 and TRBJ2-5; D unclear. This CDR3 is built from 13 residues. Looked up from germline, CDR1 is SGHTS and CDR2 is YDEGEE. V lost 3 bases and J 0 bases, leaving 6 bases between the germline ends. CDR3 nucleotide sequence: TGTGCCAGCAGCTCAAACTACCAAGAGACCCAGTACTTC. Amino acids: CASSSNYQETQYF.

The CDR3 DNA is TGCGCCAGCAGCTTGGGGACCGGCGTTCCCTTGAGAAACACCATATATTTT. Its translation: CASSLGTGVPLRNTIYF. The chain has TRBV5-1 and TRBJ1-3; no clear D gene. The CDR3 runs to 17 residues. Germline values: CDR1 SGHRS, CDR2 YFSETQ. V lost 0 bases and J 5 bases, leaving 18 bases between the germline ends.

V usage is TRBV10-3 and J usage is TRBJ2-3; 12 bases are a match to TRBD2. Germline V gene lookup returns CDR1 ENHRY and CDR2 SYGVKD. The CDR3 has 15 amino acids. V lost 3 bases and J lost 5; bases outside the gene matches: 3. DNA for the CDR3: TGTGCCATCAGTGACAGGACTAGCGGGGAAGATACGCAGTATTTT. It codes for CAISDRTSGEDTQYF.

This sequence joins TRBV5-1 and TRBJ1-2, with 7 positions matching TRBD1. The trim removed 0 bases at V and 5 bases at J, leaving 7 bases unmatched. The CDR3 totals 15 residues. Germline loops: CDR1 SGHRS, CDR2 YFSETQ. CDR3 protein: CASSLEPGGEYGYTF. In DNA form, the CDR3 reads TGCGCCAGCAGCTTGGAACCAGGGGGAGAATATGGCTACACCTTC.

The V gene is TRBV11-2, the J gene TRBJ2-2; TRBD1 aligns across 11 bases. Unmatched junction bases numbered 12, after V lost 4 bases and J lost 5 bases. The CDR3 loop spans 18 amino acids. The germline V gene has CDR1 SGHAT and CDR2 FQNNGV. The CDR3 protein is CASSSMGQGDGRTGELFF. For the CDR3, the DNA is TGTGCCAGCAGCTCCATGGGACAGGGGGATGGAAGAACCGGGGAGCTGTTTTTT.

This chain joins TRBV19 and TRBJ1-6; D might be TRBD1 (5 bases). The CDR3 length is 15 residues. The germline V gene has CDR1 LNHDA and CDR2 SQIVND (reference sequence). V was clipped by 5 bases and J by 8 bases, with 16 bases between them. The CDR3: CASSSTGTADSPLHF. DNA of the CDR3: TGTGCCAGTAGTTCGACGGGGACGGCGGATTCACCCCTCCACTTT. Filled out from reference TRBV19 and TRBJ1-6, the complete variable domain reads DGGITQSPKYLFRKEGQNVTLSCEQNLNHDAMYWYRQDPGQGLRLIYYSQIVNDFQKGDIAEGYSVSREKKESFPLTVTSAQKNPTAFYLCASSSTGTADSPLHFGNGTRLTVT.

The chain recombines TRBV11-3 with TRBJ2-5; D possibly corresponds to TRBD1 (8 bases). Trimming pared 5 bases from V and 7 bases from J, leaving 23 bases between. This CDR3 contains 16 residues. CDR1 and CDR2 from the germline V gene are SGHNT and YENEEA. CDR3: CASSPARTGRGRTQYF. In DNA, the CDR3 is TGTGCCAGCAGCCCCGCTCGGACAGGGAGGGGTAGGACCCAGTACTTC.

The rearrangement joins TRBV4-1 to TRBJ2-7; 8 nucleotides line up with TRBD2. The CDR3 covers 18 residues. Germline-derived CDR1 and CDR2 are MGHRA and YSYEKL. V was clipped by 5 bases and J by 4 bases; unmatched bases: 19. The CDR3 nucleotides read TGCGCCAGCAGCTCACTAGCAAGGACTAGCCGAGTTGGTTACGAGCAGTACTTC. Its protein is CASSSLARTSRVGYEQYF.

The chain has TRBV5-1 and TRBJ2-3; TRBD1 matches at 7 bases. In germline, CDR1 is SGHRS, CDR2 YFSETQ. J lost 0 bases, V lost 0 bases, and 1 base had no gene match. The CDR3 totals 15 residues. The CDR3 sequence: CASSLDRGSTDTQYF. The CDR3 DNA reads as TGCGCCAGCAGCTTGGACAGGGGTAGCACAGATACGCAGTATTTT. The full variable domain, its missing parts supplied by reference TRBV5-1 and TRBJ2-3, is KAGVTQTPRYLIKTRGQQVTLSCSPISGHRSVSWYQQTPGQGLQFLFEYFSETQRNKGNFPGRFSGRQFSNSRSEMNVSTLELGDSALYLCASSLDRGSTDTQYFGPGTRLTVL.

The gene calls are TRBV29-1 and TRBJ1-1; no clear D. The CDR3 covers 12 residues. Trimming took 8 bases from V and 1 from J, leaving 11 bases between them. CDR1 is SQVTM and CDR2 is ANQGSEA in the germline V gene. The CDR3 here is CSYRVSNTEAFF. The CDR3 DNA reads TGCAGCTATCGGGTGTCGAACACTGAAGCTTTCTTT.

This chain uses TRBV21-1 with TRBJ2-1. TRBV21-1 is recorded as a pseudogene. The CDR3 covers 19 residues. The CDR3 nucleotides read TGTGCCAGCAGCACGGTCAGATACACCAAATGGTACTCCTACAATGAGCAGTTCTTC. It encodes CASSTVRYTKWYSYNEQFF.

The chain carries TRBV9 and TRBJ2-3; D call uncertain. The germline V gene has CDR1 SGDLS and CDR2 YYNGEE. Trimming shortened V by 0 bases and J by 5 bases, and 13 bases separated the two germline ends. This CDR3 spans 15 amino acids. The CDR3 spells CASSVAYSFGDTQYF. CDR3 nucleotides: TGTGCCAGCAGCGTAGCTTACAGCTTTGGAGATACGCAGTATTTT.

This clone was found once. The chain recombines TRBV7-3 with TRBJ1-5, with TRBD1 as a possible D gene (5 bases). The CDR3 is 15 amino acids. Trimming stripped 1 base from V and 2 bases from J, with 9 bases between. Per the germline V gene, CDR1 is SGHTA and CDR2 is FQGTGA. The CDR3 sequence: CASSLNGGGNQPQHF. The DNA of the CDR3 is TGTGCCAGCAGCTTAAATGGGGGGGGCAATCAGCCCCAGCATTTT.

V usage is TRBV18 and J usage is TRBJ2-7, with 9 bases fitting TRBD1. CDR3 length: 15 residues. The junction had 10 bases not matched to a gene; V was cut back by 5 bases and J by 5 bases. Germline CDR1 reads KGHSH; CDR2 reads LQKENI. The CDR3 nucleotides read TGTGCCAGCTCATACAAACAGGGGGCCCCGGACGAGCAGTACTTC. Encoded protein: CASSYKQGAPDEQYF.